Detailed here is one T cell receptor beta chain. Its antigen is unidentified. The sample originates from a study of CD8 T cells in ankylosing spondylitis. Making the TCR beta libraries involved quantitative 5'-RACE with molecular barcodes. In TCRdb, the 5' RACE reads were re-called with MiXCR into one record per CDR3 protein. The sample consists of 130,000 or so distinct CDR3 sequences, 17% of them appearing once. Findings of the study overall: There was a TCR beta motif, made of several highly homologous variants, that appeared characteristic of ankylosing spondylitis blood.

This clonotype was obtained from a male donor with ankylosing spondylitis. Sequencing was performed on blood, either unsorted or a sorted T cell fraction (not recorded which).

The CDR3 DNA sequence: TGTGCCAGCAGCCAAGATCCGAGAACAGGGTCACACACTGAAGCTTTCTTT. Translating gives CASSQDPRTGSHTEAFF. The chain employs TRBV4-2 and TRBJ1-1; tentatively, D is TRBD1 (6 bases). Trimming stripped 0 bases from V and 3 bases from J, with 17 bases between. The CDR3 extends over 17 amino acids. The germline gives CDR1 LGHNA, CDR2 YNFKEQ.